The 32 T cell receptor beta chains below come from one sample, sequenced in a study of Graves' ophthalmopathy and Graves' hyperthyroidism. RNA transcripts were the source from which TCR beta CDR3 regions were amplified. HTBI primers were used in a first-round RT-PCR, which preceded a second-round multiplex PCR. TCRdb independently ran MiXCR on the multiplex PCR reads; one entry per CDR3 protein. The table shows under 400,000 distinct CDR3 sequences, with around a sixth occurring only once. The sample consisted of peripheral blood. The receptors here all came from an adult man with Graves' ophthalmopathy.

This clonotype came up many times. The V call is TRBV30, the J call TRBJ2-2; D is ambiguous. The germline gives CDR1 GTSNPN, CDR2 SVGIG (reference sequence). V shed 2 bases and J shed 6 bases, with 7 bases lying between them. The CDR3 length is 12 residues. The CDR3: CAWSTVAGELFF. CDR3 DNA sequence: TGTGCCTGGAGTACGGTGGCCGGGGAGCTGTTTTTT.

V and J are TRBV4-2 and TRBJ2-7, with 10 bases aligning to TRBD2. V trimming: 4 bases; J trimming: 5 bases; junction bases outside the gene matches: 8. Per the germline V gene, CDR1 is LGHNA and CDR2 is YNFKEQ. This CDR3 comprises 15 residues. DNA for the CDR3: TGTGCCAGCAGCCGAACAAGCGGGAGGGCCGACGAGCAGTACTTC. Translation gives CASSRTSGRADEQYF.

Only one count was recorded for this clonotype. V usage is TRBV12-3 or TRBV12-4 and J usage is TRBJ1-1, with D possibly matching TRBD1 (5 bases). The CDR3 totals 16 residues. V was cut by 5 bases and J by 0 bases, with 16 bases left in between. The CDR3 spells CASSTGTGTMNTEAFF. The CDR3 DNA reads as TGTGCCAGCAGTACCGGGACCGGGACTATGAACACTGAAGCTTTCTTT.

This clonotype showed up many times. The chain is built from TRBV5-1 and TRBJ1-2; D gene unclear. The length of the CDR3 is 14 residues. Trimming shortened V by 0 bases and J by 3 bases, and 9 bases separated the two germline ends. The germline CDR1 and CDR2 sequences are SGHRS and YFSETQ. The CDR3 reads CASSLGQSDYGYTF. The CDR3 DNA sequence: TGCGCCAGCAGCTTGGGTCAATCAGACTATGGCTACACCTTC. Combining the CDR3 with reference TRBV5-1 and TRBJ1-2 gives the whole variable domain KAGVTQTPRYLIKTRGQQVTLSCSPISGHRSVSWYQQTPGQGLQFLFEYFSETQRNKGNFPGRFSGRQFSNSRSEMNVSTLELGDSALYLCASSLGQSDYGYTFGSGTRLTVV.

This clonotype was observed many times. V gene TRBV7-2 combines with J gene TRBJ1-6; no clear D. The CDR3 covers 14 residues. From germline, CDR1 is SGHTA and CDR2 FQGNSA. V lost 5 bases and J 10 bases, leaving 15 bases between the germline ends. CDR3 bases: TGTGCCAGCAGCCCCCCGGGTAGCCAGTCACCCCTCCACTTT. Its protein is CASSPPGSQSPLHF.

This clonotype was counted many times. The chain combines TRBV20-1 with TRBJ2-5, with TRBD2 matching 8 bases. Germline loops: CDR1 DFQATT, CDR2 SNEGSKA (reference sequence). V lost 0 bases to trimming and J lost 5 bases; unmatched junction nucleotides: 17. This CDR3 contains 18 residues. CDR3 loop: CSARDDLGGAGVGETQYF. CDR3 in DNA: TGCAGTGCTAGAGACGATCTAGGAGGAGCGGGGGTAGGGGAGACCCAGTACTTC.

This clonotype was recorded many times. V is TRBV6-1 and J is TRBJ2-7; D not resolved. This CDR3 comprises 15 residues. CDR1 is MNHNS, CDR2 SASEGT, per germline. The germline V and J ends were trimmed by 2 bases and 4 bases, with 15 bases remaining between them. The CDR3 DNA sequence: TGTGCCAGCAGTGAAAAACGCCAGGCGATTTACGAGCAGTACTTC. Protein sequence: CASSEKRQAIYEQYF.

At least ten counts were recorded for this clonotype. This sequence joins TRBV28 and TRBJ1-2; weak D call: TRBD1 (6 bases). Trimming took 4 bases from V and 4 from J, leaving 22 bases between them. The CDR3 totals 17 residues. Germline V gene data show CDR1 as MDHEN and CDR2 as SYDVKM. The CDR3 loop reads CASSSRILPYRVYGYTF. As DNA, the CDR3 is TGTGCCAGCAGTTCCCGGATTTTACCCTACAGGGTCTATGGCTACACCTTC.

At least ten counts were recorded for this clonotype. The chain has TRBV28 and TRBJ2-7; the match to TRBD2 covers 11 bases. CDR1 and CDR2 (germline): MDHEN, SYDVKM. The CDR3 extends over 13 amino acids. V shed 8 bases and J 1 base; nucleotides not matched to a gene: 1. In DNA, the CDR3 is TGTGCCAGCGTAGCGGGAGGGTCCTACGAGCAGTACTTC. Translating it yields CASVAGGSYEQYF. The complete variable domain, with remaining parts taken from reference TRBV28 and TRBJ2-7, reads DVKVTQSSRYLVKRTGEKVFLECVQDMDHENMFWYRQDPGLGLRLIYFSYDVKMKEKGDIPEGYSVSREKKERFSLILESASTNQTSMYLCASVAGGSYEQYFGPGTRLTVT.

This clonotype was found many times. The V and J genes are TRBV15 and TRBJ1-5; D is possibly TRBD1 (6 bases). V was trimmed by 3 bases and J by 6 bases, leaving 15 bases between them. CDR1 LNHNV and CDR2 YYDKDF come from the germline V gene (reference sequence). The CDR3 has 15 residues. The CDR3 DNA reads TGTGCCACCAGCAGGGCCGGACAGTTCTCTCAGCCCCAGCATTTT. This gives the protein CATSRAGQFSQPQHF.

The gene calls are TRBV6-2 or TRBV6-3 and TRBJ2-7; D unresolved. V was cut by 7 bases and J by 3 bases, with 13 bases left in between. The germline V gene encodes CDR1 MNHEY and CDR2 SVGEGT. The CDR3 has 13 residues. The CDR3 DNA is TGTGCCAGCATTCTCTCGGGCGGCTACGAGCAGTACTTC. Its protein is CASILSGGYEQYF.

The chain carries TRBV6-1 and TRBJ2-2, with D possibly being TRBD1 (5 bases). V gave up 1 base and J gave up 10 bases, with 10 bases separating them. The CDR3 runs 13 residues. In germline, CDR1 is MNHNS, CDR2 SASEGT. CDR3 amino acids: CASSEVPREELFF. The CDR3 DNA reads TGTGCCAGCAGTGAAGTCCCCAGGGAGGAGCTGTTTTTT.

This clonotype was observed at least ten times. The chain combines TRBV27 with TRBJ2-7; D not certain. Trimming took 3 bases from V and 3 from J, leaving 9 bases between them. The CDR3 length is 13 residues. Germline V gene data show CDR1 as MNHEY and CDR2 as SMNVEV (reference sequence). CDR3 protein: CASSLTVNYEQYF. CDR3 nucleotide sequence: TGTGCCAGCAGTTTGACGGTGAACTACGAGCAGTACTTC.

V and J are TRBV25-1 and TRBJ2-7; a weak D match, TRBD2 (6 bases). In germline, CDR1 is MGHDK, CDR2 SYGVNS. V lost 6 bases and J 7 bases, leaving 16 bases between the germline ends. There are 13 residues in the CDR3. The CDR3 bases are TGTGCCAGCAGGGGACTGGGCTTGAGAGAGCAGTACTTC. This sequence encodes CASRGLGLREQYF.

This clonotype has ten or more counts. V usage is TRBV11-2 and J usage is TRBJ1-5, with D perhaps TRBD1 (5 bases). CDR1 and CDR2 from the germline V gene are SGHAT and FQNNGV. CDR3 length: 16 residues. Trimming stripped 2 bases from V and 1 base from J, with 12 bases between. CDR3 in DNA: TGTGCCAGCAGCTTAATCTTGGGGCTGAGCAATCAGCCCCAGCATTTT. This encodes CASSLILGLSNQPQHF.

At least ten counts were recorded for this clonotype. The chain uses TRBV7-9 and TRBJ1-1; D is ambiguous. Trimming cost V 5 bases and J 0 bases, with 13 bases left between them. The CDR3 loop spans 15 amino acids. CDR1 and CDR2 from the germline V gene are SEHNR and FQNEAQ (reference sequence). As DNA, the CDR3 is TGTGCCAGCAGCCCCTGGGTTAGCATGAACACTGAAGCTTTCTTT. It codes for CASSPWVSMNTEAFF.

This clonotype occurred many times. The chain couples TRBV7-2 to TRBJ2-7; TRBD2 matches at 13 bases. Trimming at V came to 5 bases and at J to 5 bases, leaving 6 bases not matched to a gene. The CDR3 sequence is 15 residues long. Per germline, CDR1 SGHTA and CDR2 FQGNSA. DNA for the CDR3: TGTGCCAGCAGCCCCGGACTAGCGGGAGCCAACGAGCAGTACTTC. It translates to CASSPGLAGANEQYF. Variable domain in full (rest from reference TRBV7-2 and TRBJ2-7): GAGVSQSPSNKVTEKGKDVELRCDPISGHTALYWYRQSLGQGLEFLIYFQGNSAPDKSGLPSDRFSAERTGGSVSTLTIQRTQQEDSAVYLCASSPGLAGANEQYFGPGTRLTVT.

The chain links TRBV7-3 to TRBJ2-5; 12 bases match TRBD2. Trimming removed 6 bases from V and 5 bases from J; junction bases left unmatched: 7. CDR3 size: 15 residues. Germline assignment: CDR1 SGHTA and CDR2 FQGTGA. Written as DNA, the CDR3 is TGTGCCAGCAGTCTGACTAGCGGGAGTGAGGAGACCCAGTACTTC. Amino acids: CASSLTSGSEETQYF.

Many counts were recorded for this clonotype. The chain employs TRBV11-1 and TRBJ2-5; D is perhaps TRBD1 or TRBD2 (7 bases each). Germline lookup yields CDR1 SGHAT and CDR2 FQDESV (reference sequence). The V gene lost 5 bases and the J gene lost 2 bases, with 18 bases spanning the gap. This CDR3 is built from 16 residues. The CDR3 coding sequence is TGTGCCAGCAGCGGGGGGGTCGGGACAGAACAAGAGACCCAGTACTTC. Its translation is CASSGGVGTEQETQYF.

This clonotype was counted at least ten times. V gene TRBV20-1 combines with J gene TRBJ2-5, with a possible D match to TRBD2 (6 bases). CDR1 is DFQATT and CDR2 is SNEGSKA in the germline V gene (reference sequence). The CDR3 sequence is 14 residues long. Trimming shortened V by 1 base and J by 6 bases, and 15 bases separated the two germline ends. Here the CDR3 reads CSARVPWGEQTQYF. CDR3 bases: TGCAGTGCTAGAGTTCCCTGGGGGGAACAGACCCAGTACTTC.

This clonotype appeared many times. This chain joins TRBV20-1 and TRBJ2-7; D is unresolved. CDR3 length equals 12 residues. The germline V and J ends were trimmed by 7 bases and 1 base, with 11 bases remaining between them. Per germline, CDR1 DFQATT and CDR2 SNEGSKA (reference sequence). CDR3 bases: TGCAGTGGCTTGGACGGTTCCTACGAGCAGTACTTC. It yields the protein CSGLDGSYEQYF.

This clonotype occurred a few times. In DNA, the CDR3 is TGTGCCAGCAGTTACAGGCGGTATGGCGGGGGTGCGAACACCGGGGAGCTGTTTTTT. This gives the protein CASSYRRYGGGANTGELFF. The chain uses TRBV6-2 or TRBV6-3 and TRBJ2-2; 7 bases match TRBD2. Germline lookup yields CDR1 MNHEY and CDR2 SVGEGT. The V gene end was trimmed by 2 bases and the J gene end by 0 bases; junction bases not matched to a gene: 12. This CDR3 spans 19 amino acids.

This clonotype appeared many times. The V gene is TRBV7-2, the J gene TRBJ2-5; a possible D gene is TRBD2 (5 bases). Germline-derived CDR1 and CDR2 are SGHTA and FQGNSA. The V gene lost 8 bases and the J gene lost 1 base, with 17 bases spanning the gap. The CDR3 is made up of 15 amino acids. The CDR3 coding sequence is TGTGCCAGCGGGATCAGAGGGTTGGTCCAAGAGACCCAGTACTTC. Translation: CASGIRGLVQETQYF. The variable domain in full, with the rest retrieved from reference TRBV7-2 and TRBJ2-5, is GAGVSQSPSNKVTEKGKDVELRCDPISGHTALYWYRQSLGQGLEFLIYFQGNSAPDKSGLPSDRFSAERTGGSVSTLTIQRTQQEDSAVYLCASGIRGLVQETQYFGPGTRLLVL.

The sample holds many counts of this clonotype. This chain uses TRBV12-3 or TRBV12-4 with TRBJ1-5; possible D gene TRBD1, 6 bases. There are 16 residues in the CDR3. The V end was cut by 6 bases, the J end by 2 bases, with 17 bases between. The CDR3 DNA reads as TGTGCCAGCAGCGACAGGATCTCGGTCCGCAATCAGCCCCAGCATTTT. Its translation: CASSDRISVRNQPQHF.

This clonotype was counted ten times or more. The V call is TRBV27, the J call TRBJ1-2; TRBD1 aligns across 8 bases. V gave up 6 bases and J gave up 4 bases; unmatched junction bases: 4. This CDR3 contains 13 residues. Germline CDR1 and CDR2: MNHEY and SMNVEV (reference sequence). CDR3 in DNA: TGTGCCAGCAGAGGGGGACAGGCCTATGGCTACACCTTC. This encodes CASRGGQAYGYTF.

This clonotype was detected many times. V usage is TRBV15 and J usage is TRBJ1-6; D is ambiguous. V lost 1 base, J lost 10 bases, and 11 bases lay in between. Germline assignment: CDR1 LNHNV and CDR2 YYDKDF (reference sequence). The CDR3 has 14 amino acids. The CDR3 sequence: CATSRAGVRSPLHF. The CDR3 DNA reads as TGTGCCACCAGCAGAGCCGGGGTAAGGTCACCCCTCCACTTT.

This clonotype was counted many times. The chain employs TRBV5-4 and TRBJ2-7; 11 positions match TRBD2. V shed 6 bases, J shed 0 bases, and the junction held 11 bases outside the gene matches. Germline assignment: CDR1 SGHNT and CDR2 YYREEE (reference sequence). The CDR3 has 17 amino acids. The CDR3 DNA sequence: TGTGCCAGCAACTCAGGACTAGCGGGTACCTTCTCCTACGAGCAGTACTTC. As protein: CASNSGLAGTFSYEQYF.

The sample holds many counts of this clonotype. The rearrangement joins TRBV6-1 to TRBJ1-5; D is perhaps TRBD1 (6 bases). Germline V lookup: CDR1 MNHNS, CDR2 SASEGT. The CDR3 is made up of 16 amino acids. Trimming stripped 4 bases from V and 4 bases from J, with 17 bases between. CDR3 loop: CASSGRDTRFNQPQHF. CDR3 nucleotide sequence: TGTGCCAGCAGTGGCCGGGACACTAGGTTTAATCAGCCCCAGCATTTT.

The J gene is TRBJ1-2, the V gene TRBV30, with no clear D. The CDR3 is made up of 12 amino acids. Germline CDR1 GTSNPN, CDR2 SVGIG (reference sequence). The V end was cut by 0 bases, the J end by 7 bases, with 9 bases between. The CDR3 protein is CAWSVSRTGYTF. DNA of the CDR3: TGTGCCTGGAGTGTAAGTAGGACTGGCTACACCTTC.

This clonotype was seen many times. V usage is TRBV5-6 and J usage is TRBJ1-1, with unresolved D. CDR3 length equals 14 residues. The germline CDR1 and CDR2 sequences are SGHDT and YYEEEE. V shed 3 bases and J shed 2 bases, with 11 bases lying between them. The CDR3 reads CASSWAEVNTEAFF. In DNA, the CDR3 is TGTGCCAGCAGCTGGGCGGAGGTCAACACTGAAGCTTTCTTT.

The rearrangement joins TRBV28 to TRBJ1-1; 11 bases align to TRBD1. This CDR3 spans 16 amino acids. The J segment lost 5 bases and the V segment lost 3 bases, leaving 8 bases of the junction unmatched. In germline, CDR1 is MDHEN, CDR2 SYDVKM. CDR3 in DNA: TGTGCCAGCAGTTTCATCGGACAGGGGGCTTTAACTGAAGCTTTCTTT. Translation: CASSFIGQGALTEAFF.

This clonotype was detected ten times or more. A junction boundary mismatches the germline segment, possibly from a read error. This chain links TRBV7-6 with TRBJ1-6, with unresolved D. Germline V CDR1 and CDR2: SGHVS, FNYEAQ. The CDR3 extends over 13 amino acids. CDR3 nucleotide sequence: TGTGCCAGCAGCTCTGCTGTCGGTTCACCCCCCCACTTT. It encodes CASSSAVGSPPHF. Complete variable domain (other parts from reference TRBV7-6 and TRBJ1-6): GAGVSQSPRYKVTKRGQDVALRCDPISGHVSLYWYRQALGQGPEFLTYFNYEAQQDKSGLPNDRFSAERPEGSISTLTIQRTEQRDSAMYRCASSSAVGSPPHFGNGTRLTVT.